This entry features one T cell receptor (beta chain) sequence. The target antigen is unknown. These data belong to a study of T-cell memory formation after mild COVID-19. Study results and caveats: Some clones that responded turned up in pre-infection memory, which suggests that cross-reactive memory joined in. A second wave expanding day 15 to 37 was CD4+-biased; contracting clones were balanced. For contracting clones, CD4+ ones sat mainly in CM and EM, CD8+ in EMRA.

CDR1 is KGHDR, CDR2 SFDVKD, per germline. The CDR3 covers 16 residues. Trimming at V came to 3 bases and at J to 3 bases, leaving 6 bases not matched to a gene. cDNA libraries for TCR alpha and TCR beta, carrying sample barcodes and UMIs, came from 5'RACE with constant-segment primers. Using its own MiXCR run on the 5' RACE reads, TCRdb lists one record per CDR3 protein. The sample carries 170,000 or so distinct CDR3 sequences, roughly a fifth recorded once. The rearrangement uses TRBV24-1 and TRBJ2-1; TRBD1 aligns across 8 bases. The sequencing input was PBMCs or a T cell subset sorted from them (not recorded which). This receptor was taken from an adult woman who had mild COVID-19 (a few samples of this study predate the infection). Cell type and time point are not known. The chain's CDR3 is CATSDPGQGDYNEQFF. The CDR3 coding sequence is TGTGCCACCAGTGATCCCGGACAGGGAGACTACAATGAGCAGTTCTTC.